This T cell receptor (beta chain) was identified during a study of cytomegalovirus exposure and HLA in healthy donors. The table lists this clone with a count of one. What it binds is not known. Overall study findings and caveats: With further analysis later on, most CMV-associated TCR beta chains appeared HLA-restricted. Data from an earlier analysis indicated that most TCR beta V segments were productive either about 87% or about 30% of the time. Specificity for CMV antigens was confirmed in vitro for a few of the CMV-associated chains. The classifier was said to identify cytomegalovirus status with high specificity and sensitivity.

Amplification used 60 Vbeta primers and 13 Jbeta primers. The repertoire was sequenced with immunoSEQ multiplex PCR; TCRdb's copy has only in-frame clones and lacks some. Of 55,000 to 80,000 clones in the sample, around 80% were seen once. The germline gives CDR1 GTSNPN, CDR2 SVGIG (reference sequence). The J segment lost 2 bases and the V segment lost 4 bases, leaving 9 bases of the junction unmatched. The length of the CDR3 is 15 residues. Sequenced sample: PBMCs. This rearrangement joins TRBV30 to TRBJ1-2, with TRBD1 identical over 8 bases. The sequence was collected from a man between 18 and 29 years old in good health and CMV-seronegative. In DNA form, the CDR3 reads TGTGCCTGGAACGGGGCAGGGGGCAAAAACTATGGCTACACCTTC. Translated: CAWNGAGGKNYGYTF.